The 9 T cell receptor beta chains below all came from one sample that was sequenced in a study of cytomegalovirus exposure and HLA in healthy donors. Researchers ran the PCR with 60 Vbeta and 13 Jbeta primers. Clones were read by immunoSEQ multiplex PCR, and TCRdb kept only the in-frame ones, dropping some. Among 120,000 to 150,000 clones listed, over 70% were seen once. The sequenced material came from PBMCs. These receptors all come from a male donor in good health and CMV-seronegative.

The rearrangement links TRBV5-1 to TRBJ2-1; D is uncertain. Per the germline V gene, CDR1 is SGHRS and CDR2 is YFSETQ. The germline V and J ends were trimmed by 4 bases and 0 bases, with 11 bases remaining between them. This CDR3 is 15 amino acids long. In DNA, the CDR3 is TGCGCCAGCAGCACAACTCGGAGCTCCTACAATGAGCAGTTCTTC. This encodes CASSTTRSSYNEQFF.

V gene TRBV7-9 combines with J gene TRBJ2-3; D ambiguous. This CDR3 region has 12 residues. Trimming took off 4 bases at V and 2 bases at J, with 4 bases between the two ends. Per the germline V gene, CDR1 is SEHNR and CDR2 is FQNEAQ (reference sequence). Written as DNA, the CDR3 is TGTGCCAGCAGCTACAACACAGATACGCAGTATTTT. It codes for CASSYNTDTQYF. Complete variable domain (other parts from reference TRBV7-9 and TRBJ2-3): DTGVSQNPRHKITKRGQNVTFRCDPISEHNRLYWYRQTLGQGPEFLTYFQNEAQLEKSRLLSDRFSAERPKGSFSTLEIQRTEQGDSAMYLCASSYNTDTQYFGPGTRLTVL.

This clone has a handful of counts. V is TRBV4-2 and J is TRBJ2-5; TRBD2 matches 7 bases. Germline assignment: CDR1 LGHNA and CDR2 YNFKEQ. V was clipped by 1 base and J by 0 bases; unmatched bases: 11. CDR3 size: 18 residues. The CDR3 DNA sequence: TGTGCCAGCAGCCAAGGAGGGCAGCGGGGACCGTACCAAGAGACCCAGTACTTC. This sequence encodes CASSQGGQRGPYQETQYF.

The rearrangement joins TRBV4-2 to TRBJ2-1, with 9 bases that match TRBD2. This CDR3 is built from 15 residues. From germline, CDR1 is LGHNA and CDR2 YNFKEQ. The trim removed 3 bases at V and 5 bases at J, leaving 5 bases unmatched. The CDR3 nucleotides read TGTGCCAGCAGCCAGGAGCGGGGGGCCCACAATGAGCAGTTCTTC. Protein: CASSQERGAHNEQFF.

This chain uses TRBV6-1 with TRBJ1-2, with D possibly being TRBD1 (5 bases). CDR3 length: 14 residues. Germline V gives CDR1 MNHNS, CDR2 SASEGT. The ends were cut back, 4 bases at V and 6 bases at J, with 15 bases in the middle. This CDR3 reads CASSVRVTVDGYTF. The CDR3 DNA reads TGTGCCAGCAGTGTCAGGGTGACTGTGGATGGCTACACCTTC.

The rearrangement uses TRBV5-6 and TRBJ1-2; 11 bases are shared with TRBD1. This CDR3 has 15 amino acids. Germline CDR1 SGHDT, CDR2 YYEEEE. The ends lost 0 bases at V and 3 bases at J; junction bases unmatched: 1. The CDR3 sequence: CASSLVGQGDYGYTF. The CDR3 bases are TGTGCCAGCAGCTTGGTGGGACAGGGGGACTATGGCTACACCTTC.

The count of this clone is one. J is TRBJ2-3 and V is TRBV13; 8 nucleotides match TRBD2. Trimming cost V 5 bases and J 3 bases; bases outside gene matches: 7. The CDR3 covers 15 residues. CDR1 is PRHDT, CDR2 FYEKMQ, per germline (reference sequence). CDR3 protein: CASSQRGGATDTQYF. The CDR3 DNA reads TGTGCCAGCAGCCAACGGGGGGGGGCGACAGATACGCAGTATTTT.

The chain recombines TRBV19 with TRBJ1-2; the D gene is possibly TRBD1 (6 bases). V gave up 2 bases and J gave up 7 bases, with 11 bases separating them. CDR1 LNHDA and CDR2 SQIVND come from the germline V gene (reference sequence). This CDR3 comprises 13 residues. The CDR3 sequence is CASSIQGFIGYTF. For the CDR3, the DNA is TGTGCCAGTAGTATACAGGGGTTCATTGGCTACACCTTC.

The chain is built from TRBV27 and TRBJ2-1; 8 nucleotides agree with TRBD2. The junction had 9 bases not matched to a gene; V was cut back by 1 base and J by 4 bases. Per germline, CDR1 MNHEY and CDR2 SMNVEV (reference sequence). The CDR3 totals 17 residues. The CDR3: CASSLWNIAGMYNEQFF. Here the CDR3 DNA reads TGTGCCAGCAGTTTATGGAACATAGCGGGGATGTACAATGAGCAGTTCTTC.